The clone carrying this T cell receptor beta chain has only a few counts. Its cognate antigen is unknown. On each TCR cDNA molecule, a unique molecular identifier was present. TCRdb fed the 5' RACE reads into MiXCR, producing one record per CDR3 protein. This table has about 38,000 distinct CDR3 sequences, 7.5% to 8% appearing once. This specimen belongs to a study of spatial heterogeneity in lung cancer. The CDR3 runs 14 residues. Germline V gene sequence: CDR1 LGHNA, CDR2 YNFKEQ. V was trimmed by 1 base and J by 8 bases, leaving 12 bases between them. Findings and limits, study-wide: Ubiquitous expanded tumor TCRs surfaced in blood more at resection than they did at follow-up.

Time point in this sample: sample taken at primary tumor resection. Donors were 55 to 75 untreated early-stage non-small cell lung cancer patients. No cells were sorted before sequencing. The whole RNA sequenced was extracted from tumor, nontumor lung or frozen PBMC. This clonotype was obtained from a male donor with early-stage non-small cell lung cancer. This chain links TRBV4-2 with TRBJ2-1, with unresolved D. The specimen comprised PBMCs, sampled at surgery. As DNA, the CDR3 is TGTGCCAGCAGCCAAGTCCTTCGTGGCTATGAGCAGTTCTTC. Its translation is CASSQVLRGYEQFF.